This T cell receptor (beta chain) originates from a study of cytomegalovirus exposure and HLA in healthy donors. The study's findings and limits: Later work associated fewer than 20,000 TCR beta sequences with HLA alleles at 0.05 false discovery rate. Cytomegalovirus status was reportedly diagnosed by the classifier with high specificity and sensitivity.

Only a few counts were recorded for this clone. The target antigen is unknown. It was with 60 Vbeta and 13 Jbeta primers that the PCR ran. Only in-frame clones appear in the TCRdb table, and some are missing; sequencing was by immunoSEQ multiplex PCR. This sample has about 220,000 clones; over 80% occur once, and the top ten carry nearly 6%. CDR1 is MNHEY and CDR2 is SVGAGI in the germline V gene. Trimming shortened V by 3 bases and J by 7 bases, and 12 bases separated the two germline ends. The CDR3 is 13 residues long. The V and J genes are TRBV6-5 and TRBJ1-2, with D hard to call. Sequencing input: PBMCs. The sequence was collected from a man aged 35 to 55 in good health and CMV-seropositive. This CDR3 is CASSYRLEGGYTF. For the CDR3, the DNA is TGTGCCAGCAGTTATCGTCTTGAGGGTGGCTACACCTTC.